The present entry profiles one T cell receptor beta chain with its context. Its antigen remains unknown. Trimming stripped 0 bases from V and 6 bases from J, with 17 bases between. The CDR3 is made up of 16 amino acids. Germline assignment: CDR1 DFQATT and CDR2 SNEGSKA (reference sequence). TCRdb re-called the 5' RACE reads with MiXCR, one entry per CDR3 protein. The data show around 510,000 distinct CDR3 sequences, about 20% seen once. The data were taken from a study of T-cell memory formation after mild COVID-19. For the study at large: Most TCR clusters belonged to a single donor. The study's findings and limits: CD4+ contracting clones lay mainly in CM and EM, CD8+ ones in EMRA.

The clonotype comes from an adult woman who had mild COVID-19 (a few samples of this study predate the infection). Cell type and time point are not known. The genes are TRBV20-1 and TRBJ1-4; D remains unclear. Sequencing was carried out using PBMCs or a T cell subset sorted from them (not recorded which). The CDR3 protein is CSAREVAGSPDEKLFF. CDR3 nucleotide sequence: TGCAGTGCTAGAGAGGTTGCCGGGTCCCCGGATGAAAAACTGTTTTTT.